The rows below give T cell receptor beta chains drawn from one sample of a study of cytomegalovirus exposure and HLA in healthy donors. The assay was immunoSEQ multiplex PCR, and TCRdb's table has in-frame clones only and misses some. This table has over 200,000 clones, around four fifths appearing once. Sequencing was carried out using PBMCs. These receptors originate from a young woman in good health and CMV-seronegative. Both conserved end residues are part of each CDR3. D genes are given only for firm matches. Some rows have no size entry. The others give once, few or many, or a class for an expanded clone.

>TRBJ2-1|NA|NA|TRBV11-3
CASSLVGGGRDEQFF
TGTGCCAGCAGCTTAGTCGGGGGCGGTAGGGATGAGCAGTTCTTC
>TRBJ2-7|few|TRBD2|TRBV18
CASSRDYDSEQYF
TGTGCCAGCTCACGGGACTACGACTCCGAGCAGTACTTC
>TRBJ2-3|NA|TRBD2|TRBV5-4
CASSRTSGGTDTQYF
TGTGCCAGCAGCCGGACTAGCGGGGGCACAGATACGCAGTATTTT
>TRBJ2-3|NA|TRBD2|TRBV9
CASSAIRGGGPDTQYF
TGTGCCAGCAGCGCTATCCGCGGGGGGGGTCCAGATACGCAGTATTTT
>TRBJ2-7|NA|TRBD2|TRBV18
CASSPSTSGRAGEQYF
TGTGCCAGCTCACCTTCGACTAGCGGGAGGGCGGGCGAGCAGTACTTC
>TRBJ1-5|NA|NA|TRBV27
CASSLRGAQPQHF
TGTGCCAGCAGTTTACGGGGGGCCCAGCCCCAGCATTTT
>TRBJ2-5|NA|TRBD2|TRBV27
CASSLPRLAAQETQYF
TGTGCCAGCAGTTTACCGCGACTAGCGGCCCAAGAGACCCAGTACTTC
>TRBJ2-5|NA|NA|TRBV6-1
CASIEGGRETQYF
TGTGCCAGCATCGAGGGGGGCAGGGAGACCCAGTACTTC
>TRBJ2-5|NA|NA|TRBV27
CASSLKGETQYF
TGTGCCAGCAGTTTAAAGGGAGAGACCCAGTACTTC
>TRBJ2-7|NA|NA|TRBV6-6
CASSSTGFEQYF
TGTGCCAGCAGCTCGACAGGTTTCGAGCAGTACTTC
>TRBJ2-1|NA|TRBD2|TRBV11-3
CASSLDRSGVYEQFF
TGTGCCAGCAGCTTAGATAGGAGCGGGGTCTATGAGCAGTTCTTC
>TRBJ1-2|NA|NA|TRBV27
CASLAGEAYGYTF
TGTGCCAGCCTGGCTGGGGAGGCCTATGGCTACACCTTC
>TRBJ2-3|once|NA|TRBV5-1
CASSLAVDVPDTQYF
TGCGCCAGCAGCTTGGCGGTAGACGTCCCAGATACGCAGTATTTT
>TRBJ2-3|NA|TRBD1|TRBV5-1
CASSSVGQGYGLVTDTQYF
TGCGCCAGCAGCTCCGTCGGACAGGGGTATGGGTTGGTCACAGATACGCAGTATTTT
>TRBJ2-1|NA|NA|TRBV25-1
CASTRRNEQFF
TGTGCCAGCACGAGGAGGAATGAGCAGTTCTTC
>TRBJ1-2|NA|NA|TRBV27
CASSPLGANYGYTF
TGTGCCAGCAGCCCCTTGGGAGCTAACTATGGCTACACCTTC
>TRBJ1-4|NA|NA|TRBV4-1
CASSQVETGDEKLFF
TGCGCCAGCAGCCAAGTGGAGACCGGCGATGAAAAACTGTTTTTT